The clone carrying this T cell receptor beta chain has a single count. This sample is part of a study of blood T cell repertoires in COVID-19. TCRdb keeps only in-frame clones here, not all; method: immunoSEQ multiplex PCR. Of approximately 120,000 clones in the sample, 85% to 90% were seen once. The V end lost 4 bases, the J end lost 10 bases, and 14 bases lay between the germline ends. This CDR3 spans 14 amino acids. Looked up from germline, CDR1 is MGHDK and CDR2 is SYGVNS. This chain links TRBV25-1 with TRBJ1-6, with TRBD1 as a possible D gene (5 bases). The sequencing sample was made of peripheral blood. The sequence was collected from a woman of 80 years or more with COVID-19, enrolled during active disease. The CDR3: CASSVGGTGSPLHF. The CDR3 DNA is TGTGCCAGCAGTGTCGGGGGAACGGGATCACCCCTCCACTTT.